This TCR beta chain was recovered during a study of response to subunit inactivated influenza vaccine. The study's findings and limits: There was a suggestion from the authors that each seasonal influenza vaccination recruits few new T cells.

TCRdb called the RT-PCR reads again in MiXCR, with one record for every CDR3 protein. The sample has 500,000 to 650,000 distinct CDR3 sequences; around 8% are singletons. As to this clonotype: What it binds is not known.

Deletions cut 0 bases from V and 7 bases from J, with 19 bases between. The CDR3 length is 16 residues. CDR1 is SGHKS, CDR2 YYEKEE, per germline (reference sequence). This specimen was PBMCs from blood, taken roughly 24 months after vaccination. The V call is TRBV5-5, the J call TRBJ1-2; D ambiguous. This receptor was identified in a man between 50 and 70 years old who received an inactivated influenza vaccine. CDR3 sequence: CASSLDGGVGDRGYTF. The CDR3 region has the DNA TGTGCCAGCAGCTTGGATGGTGGGGTAGGAGATCGTGGCTACACCTTC.